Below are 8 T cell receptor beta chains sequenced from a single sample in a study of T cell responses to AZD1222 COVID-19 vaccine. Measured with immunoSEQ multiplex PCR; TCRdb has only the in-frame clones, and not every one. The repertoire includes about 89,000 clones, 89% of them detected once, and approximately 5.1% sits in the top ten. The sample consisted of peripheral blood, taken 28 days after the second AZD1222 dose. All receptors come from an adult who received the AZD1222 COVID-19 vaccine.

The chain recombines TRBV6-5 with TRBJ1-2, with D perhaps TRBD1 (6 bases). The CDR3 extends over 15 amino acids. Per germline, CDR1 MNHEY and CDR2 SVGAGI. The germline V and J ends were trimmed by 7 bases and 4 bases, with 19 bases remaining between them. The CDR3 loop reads CASKLSQNRVYGYTF. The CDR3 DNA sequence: TGTGCCAGCAAGTTGTCTCAAAACAGGGTCTATGGCTACACCTTC.

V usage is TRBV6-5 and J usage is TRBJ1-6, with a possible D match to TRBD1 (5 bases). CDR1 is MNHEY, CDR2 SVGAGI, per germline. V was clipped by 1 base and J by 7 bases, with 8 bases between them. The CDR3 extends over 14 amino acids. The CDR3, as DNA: TGTGCCAGCAGTTACTGGGACTCAAATTCACCCCTCCACTTT. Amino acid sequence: CASSYWDSNSPLHF.

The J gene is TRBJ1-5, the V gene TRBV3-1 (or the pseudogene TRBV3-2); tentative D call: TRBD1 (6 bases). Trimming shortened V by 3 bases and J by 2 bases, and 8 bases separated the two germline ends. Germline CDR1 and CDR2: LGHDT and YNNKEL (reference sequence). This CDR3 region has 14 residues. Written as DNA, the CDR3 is TGTGCCAGCAGCCAGTCAGGGGGCAATCAGCCCCAGCATTTT. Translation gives CASSQSGGNQPQHF.

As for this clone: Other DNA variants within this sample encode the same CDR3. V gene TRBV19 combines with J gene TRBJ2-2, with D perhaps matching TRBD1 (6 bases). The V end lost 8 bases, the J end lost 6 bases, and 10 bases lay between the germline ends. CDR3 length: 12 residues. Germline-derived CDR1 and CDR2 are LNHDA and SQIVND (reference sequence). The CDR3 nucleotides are TGTGCCAGTTCTGGGGGCGCCGGGGAGCTGTTTTTT. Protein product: CASSGGAGELFF.

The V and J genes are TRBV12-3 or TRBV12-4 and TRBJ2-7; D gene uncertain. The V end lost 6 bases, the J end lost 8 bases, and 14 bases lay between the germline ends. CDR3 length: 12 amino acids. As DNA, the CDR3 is TGTGCCAGCAGCCCTGGCGAGTTCCAGCAGTACTTC. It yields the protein CASSPGEFQQYF.

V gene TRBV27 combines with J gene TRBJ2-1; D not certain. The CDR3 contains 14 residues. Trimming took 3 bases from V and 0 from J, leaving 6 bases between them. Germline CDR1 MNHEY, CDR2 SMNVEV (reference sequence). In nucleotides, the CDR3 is TGTGCCAGCAGTTTGGCTAGCTCCTACAATGAGCAGTTCTTC. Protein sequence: CASSLASSYNEQFF.

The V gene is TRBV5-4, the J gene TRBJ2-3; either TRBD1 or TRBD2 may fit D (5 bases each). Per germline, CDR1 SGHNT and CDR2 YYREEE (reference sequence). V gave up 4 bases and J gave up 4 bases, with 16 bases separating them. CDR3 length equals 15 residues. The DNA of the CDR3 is TGTGCCAGCAGCACGGGGACGCTCCCGGCAGATACGCAGTATTTT. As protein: CASSTGTLPADTQYF.

In DNA, the CDR3 is TGTGCCAGCAGCTGGACAGGGGGCGCGACGTGGATGAACACTGAAGCTTTCTTT. Amino acids: CASSWTGGATWMNTEAFF. The chain is built from TRBV7-2 and TRBJ1-1; 11 bases agree with TRBD1. Trimming cost V 4 bases and J 0 bases; bases outside gene matches: 10. This CDR3 has 18 residues. Germline CDR1 is SGHTA and CDR2 is FQGNSA.